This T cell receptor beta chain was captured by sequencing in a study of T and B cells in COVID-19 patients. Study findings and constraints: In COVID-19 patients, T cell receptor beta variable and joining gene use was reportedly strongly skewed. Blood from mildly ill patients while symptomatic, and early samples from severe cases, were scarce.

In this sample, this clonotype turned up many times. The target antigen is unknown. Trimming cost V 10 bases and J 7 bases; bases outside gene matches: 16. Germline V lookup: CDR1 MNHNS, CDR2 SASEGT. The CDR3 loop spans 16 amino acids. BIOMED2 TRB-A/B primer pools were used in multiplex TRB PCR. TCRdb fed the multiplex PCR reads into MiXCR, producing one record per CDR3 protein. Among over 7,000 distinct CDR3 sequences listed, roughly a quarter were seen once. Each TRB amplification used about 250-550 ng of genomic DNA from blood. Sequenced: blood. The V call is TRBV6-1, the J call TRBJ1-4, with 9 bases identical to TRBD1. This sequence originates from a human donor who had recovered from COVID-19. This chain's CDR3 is CATARDRGAISEKLFF. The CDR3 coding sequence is TGTGCCACCGCCCGAGACAGGGGGGCAATCAGTGAAAAACTGTTTTTT.